The table lists the clone carrying this TCR beta chain with a few counts. The antigen is undetermined. This entry is derived from a study of T-cell memory formation after mild COVID-19. The CDR3 has 15 amino acids. In germline, CDR1 is MNHEY, CDR2 SVGEGT. The V and J ends lost 6 bases and 5 bases, in that order; junction bases with no gene match: 12. Findings and caveats of the study: Most CD4+ clones that shrank were in CM and EM, while CD8+ ones turned up in EMRA.

TCRdb analysed the 5' RACE reads with MiXCR anew, one entry per CDR3 protein. The table has fewer than 700,000 distinct CDR3 sequences, 18% seen once. The sequenced material came from PBMCs or a T cell subset sorted from them (not recorded which). This sequence was found in an adult woman who had mild COVID-19 (a few samples of this study predate the infection). Cell type and time point are not known. The chain links TRBV6-2 or TRBV6-3 to TRBJ1-2, with TRBD1 identical over 7 bases. The CDR3 loop is CASRRRGGPIYGYTF. The CDR3 nucleotides are TGTGCCAGCAGGAGACGAGGGGGCCCCATATATGGCTACACCTTC.